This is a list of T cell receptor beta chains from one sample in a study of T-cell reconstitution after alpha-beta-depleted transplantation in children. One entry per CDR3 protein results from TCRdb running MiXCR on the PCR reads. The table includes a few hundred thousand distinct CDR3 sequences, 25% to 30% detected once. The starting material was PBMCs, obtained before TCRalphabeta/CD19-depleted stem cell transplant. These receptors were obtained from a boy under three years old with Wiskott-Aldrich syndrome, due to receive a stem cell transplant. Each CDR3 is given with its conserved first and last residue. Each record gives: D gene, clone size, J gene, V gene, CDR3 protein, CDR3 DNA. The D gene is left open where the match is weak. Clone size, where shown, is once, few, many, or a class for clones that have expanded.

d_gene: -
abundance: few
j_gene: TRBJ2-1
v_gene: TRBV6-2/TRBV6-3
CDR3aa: CASSLGRRNEQFF
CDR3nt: TGTGCCAGCAGTTTGGGGCGTCGGAATGAGCAGTTCTTC

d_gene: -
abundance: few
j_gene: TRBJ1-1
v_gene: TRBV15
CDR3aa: CATSRERQVNTEAFF
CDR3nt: TGTGCCACCAGCAGAGAGAGACAGGTGAACACTGAAGCTTTCTTT

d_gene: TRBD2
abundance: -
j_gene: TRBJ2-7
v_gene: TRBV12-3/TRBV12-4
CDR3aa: CASALTSGSSYEQYF
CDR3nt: TGTGCCAGCGCTCTAACTAGCGGGTCTTCCTACGAGCAGTACTTC

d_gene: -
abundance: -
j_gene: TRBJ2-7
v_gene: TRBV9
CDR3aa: CASSVGVGLTYEQYF
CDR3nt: TGTGCCAGCAGCGTAGGAGTGGGGCTGACCTACGAGCAGTACTTC

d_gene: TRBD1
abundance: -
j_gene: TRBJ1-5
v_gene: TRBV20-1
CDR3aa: CSATTGGGQPQHF
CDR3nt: TGCAGTGCTACGACAGGGGGAGGTCAGCCCCAGCATTTT

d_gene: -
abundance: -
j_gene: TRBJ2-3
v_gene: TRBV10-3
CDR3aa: CAISESGRGPTDTQYF
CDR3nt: TGTGCCATCAGTGAGTCGGGTAGGGGCCCCACAGATACGCAGTATTTT

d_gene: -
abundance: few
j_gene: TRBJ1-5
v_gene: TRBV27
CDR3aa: CASSPWFGRLNQPQHF
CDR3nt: TGTGCCAGCAGTCCCTGGTTTGGGCGGTTGAATCAGCCCCAGCATTTT

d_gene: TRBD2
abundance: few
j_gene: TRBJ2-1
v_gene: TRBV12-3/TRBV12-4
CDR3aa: CASSSQVLAGVSNEQFF
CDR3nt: TGTGCCAGCAGTTCTCAGGTCCTAGCGGGAGTAAGCAATGAGCAGTTCTTC

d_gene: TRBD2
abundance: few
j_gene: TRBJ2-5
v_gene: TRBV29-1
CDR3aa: CSVDTSGRAGETQYF
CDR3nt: TGCAGCGTTGATACTAGCGGGAGGGCCGGAGAGACCCAGTACTTC

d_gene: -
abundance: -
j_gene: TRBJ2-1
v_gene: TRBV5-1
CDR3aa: CASSYTKLLGNEQFF
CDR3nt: TGCGCCAGCAGCTACACGAAACTCCTAGGGAATGAGCAGTTCTTC

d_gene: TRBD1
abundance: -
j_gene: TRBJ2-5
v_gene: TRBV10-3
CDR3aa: CAIRVDRGGPETQYF
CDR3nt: TGTGCCATCAGGGTGGACAGGGGTGGCCCGGAGACCCAGTACTTC

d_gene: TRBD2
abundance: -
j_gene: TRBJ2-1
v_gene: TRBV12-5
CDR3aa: CASGLSLLAGGPHNEQFF
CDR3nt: TGTGCTAGTGGTTTGTCCCTCCTAGCGGGAGGGCCCCACAATGAGCAGTTCTTC

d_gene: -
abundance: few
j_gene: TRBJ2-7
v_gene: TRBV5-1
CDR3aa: CASSPDRAGNEQYF
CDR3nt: TGCGCCAGCAGCCCGGACCGGGCAGGGAACGAGCAGTACTTC

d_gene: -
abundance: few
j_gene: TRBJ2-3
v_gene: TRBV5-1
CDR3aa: CASSSELGPDTQYF
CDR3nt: TGCGCCAGCAGCTCAGAACTAGGTCCGGATACGCAGTATTTT

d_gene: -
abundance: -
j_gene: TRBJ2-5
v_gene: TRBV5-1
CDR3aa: CASSLTRDGTQYF
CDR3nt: TGCGCCAGCAGCCTTACGAGGGACGGGACCCAGTACTTC

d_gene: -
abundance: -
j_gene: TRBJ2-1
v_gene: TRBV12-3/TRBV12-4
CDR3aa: CASSLGSRGNNEQFF
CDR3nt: TGTGCCAGCAGTTTAGGTTCTCGCGGTAACAATGAGCAGTTCTTC

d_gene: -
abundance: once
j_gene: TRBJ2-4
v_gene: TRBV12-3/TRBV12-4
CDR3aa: CASSTWGVAKNIQYF
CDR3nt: TGTGCCAGCAGTACCTGGGGGGTAGCCAAAAACATTCAGTACTTC

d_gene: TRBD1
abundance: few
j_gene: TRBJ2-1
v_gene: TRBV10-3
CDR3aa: CAIADRGLLNEQFF
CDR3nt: TGTGCCATCGCAGACAGGGGGCTATTGAATGAGCAGTTCTTC

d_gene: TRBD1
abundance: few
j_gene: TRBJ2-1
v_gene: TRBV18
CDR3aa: CASSPDRENEQFF
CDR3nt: TGTGCCAGCTCACCCGACAGGGAGAATGAGCAGTTCTTC

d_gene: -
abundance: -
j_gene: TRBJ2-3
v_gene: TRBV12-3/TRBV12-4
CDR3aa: CASSGYRTQTQYF
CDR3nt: TGTGCCAGCAGTGGCTACAGGACCCAGACGCAGTATTTT

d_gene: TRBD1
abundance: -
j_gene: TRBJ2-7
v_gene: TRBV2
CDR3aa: CASSRQGVTYEQYF
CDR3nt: TGTGCCAGCAGCAGACAGGGTGTAACCTACGAGCAGTACTTC

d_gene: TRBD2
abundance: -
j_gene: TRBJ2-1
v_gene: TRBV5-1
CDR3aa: CASSERTGGQFLNEQFF
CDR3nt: TGCGCCAGCAGCGAACGAACGGGAGGGCAGTTTTTGAATGAGCAGTTCTTC

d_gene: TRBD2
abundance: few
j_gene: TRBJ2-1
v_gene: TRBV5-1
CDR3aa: CASSLISGREYNEQFF
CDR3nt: TGCGCCAGCAGCTTAATTAGCGGGAGGGAATACAATGAGCAGTTCTTC

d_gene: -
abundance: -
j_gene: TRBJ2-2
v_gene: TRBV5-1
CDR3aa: CASSLPDSSNTGELFF
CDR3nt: TGCGCCAGCAGCTTACCCGACAGCTCGAACACCGGGGAGCTGTTTTTT

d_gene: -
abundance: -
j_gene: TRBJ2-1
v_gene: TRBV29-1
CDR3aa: CSVLRRGSYNEQFF
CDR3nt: TGCAGCGTTTTAAGGAGGGGTTCCTACAATGAGCAGTTCTTC

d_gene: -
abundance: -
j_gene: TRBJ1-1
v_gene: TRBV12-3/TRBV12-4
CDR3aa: CASSRVGALNAEAFF
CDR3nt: TGTGCCAGCAGCCGAGTCGGGGCGCTCAACGCTGAAGCTTTCTTT

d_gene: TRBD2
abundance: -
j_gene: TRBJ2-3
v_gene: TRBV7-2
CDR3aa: CASVLAGGPTDTQYF
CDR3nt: TGTGCCAGCGTCCTAGCGGGAGGGCCCACAGATACGCAGTATTTT

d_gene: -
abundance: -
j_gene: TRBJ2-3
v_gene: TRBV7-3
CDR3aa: CASSLKGPDSLGADTQYF
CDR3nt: TGTGCCAGCAGCTTAAAAGGCCCGGACTCTCTAGGGGCAGATACGCAGTATTTT

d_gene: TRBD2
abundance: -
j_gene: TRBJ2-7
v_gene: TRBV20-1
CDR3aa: CSAPGTIAYEQYF
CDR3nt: TGCAGTGCTCCTGGGACTATCGCCTACGAGCAGTACTTC

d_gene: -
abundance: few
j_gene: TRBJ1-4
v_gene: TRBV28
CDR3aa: CASSPYREKLFF
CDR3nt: TGTGCCAGCAGTCCTTACCGGGAAAAACTGTTTTTT

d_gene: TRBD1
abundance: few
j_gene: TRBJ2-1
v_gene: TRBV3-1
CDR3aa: CASSQVGGQGNEQFF
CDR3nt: TGTGCCAGCAGCCAAGTGGGGGGACAGGGTAATGAGCAGTTCTTC

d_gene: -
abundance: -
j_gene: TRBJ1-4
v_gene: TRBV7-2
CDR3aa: CASSTPEGPREKLFF
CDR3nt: TGTGCCAGCAGCACCCCGGAGGGACCGCGGGAAAAACTGTTTTTT

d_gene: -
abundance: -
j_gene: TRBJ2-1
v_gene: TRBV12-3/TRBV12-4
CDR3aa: CASSRASKEQFF
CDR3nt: TGTGCCAGCAGTCGGGCTAGCAAGGAGCAGTTCTTC

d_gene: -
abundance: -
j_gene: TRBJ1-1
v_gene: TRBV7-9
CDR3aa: CASSLALSRGEAFF
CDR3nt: TGTGCCAGCAGCTTAGCGCTTTCACGGGGAGAAGCTTTCTTT

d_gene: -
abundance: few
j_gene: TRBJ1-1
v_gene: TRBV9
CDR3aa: CASSFQGATEAFF
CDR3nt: TGTGCCAGCAGCTTCCAGGGCGCCACTGAAGCTTTCTTT

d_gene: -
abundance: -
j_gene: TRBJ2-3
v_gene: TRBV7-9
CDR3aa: CASSLDHGSRTDTQYF
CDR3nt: TGTGCCAGCAGCTTAGACCACGGGAGCCGCACAGATACGCAGTATTTT

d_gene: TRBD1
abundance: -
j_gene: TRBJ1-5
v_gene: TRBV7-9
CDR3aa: CASSPGDRINQPQHF
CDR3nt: TGTGCCAGCAGCCCCGGGGACAGGATCAATCAGCCCCAGCATTTT

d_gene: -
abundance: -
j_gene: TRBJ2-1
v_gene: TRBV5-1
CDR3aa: CASIPLAGSSYNEQFF
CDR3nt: TGCGCCAGCATCCCTTTAGCCGGCAGCTCCTACAATGAGCAGTTCTTC

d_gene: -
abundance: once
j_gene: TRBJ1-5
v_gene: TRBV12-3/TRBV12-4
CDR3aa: CASRNQNQPQHF
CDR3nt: TGTGCCAGCAGGAACCAAAATCAGCCCCAGCATTTT

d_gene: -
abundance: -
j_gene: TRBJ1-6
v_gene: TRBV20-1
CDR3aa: CSARSLSGYSSPLHF
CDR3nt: TGCAGTGCTAGATCTTTGTCGGGATACAGTTCACCCCTCCACTTT

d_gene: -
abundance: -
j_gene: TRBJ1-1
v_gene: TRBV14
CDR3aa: CASSYGTSGTEAFF
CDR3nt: TGTGCCAGCAGCTACGGGACTTCGGGCACTGAAGCTTTCTTT

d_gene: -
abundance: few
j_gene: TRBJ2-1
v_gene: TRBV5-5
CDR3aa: CASSFVQYSYNEQFF
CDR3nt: TGTGCCAGCAGCTTTGTACAGTACTCCTACAATGAGCAGTTCTTC

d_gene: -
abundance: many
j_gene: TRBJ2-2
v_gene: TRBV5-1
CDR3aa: CASSFRGGELFF
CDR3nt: TGTGCCAGCAGTTTTCGGGGCGGGGAGCTGTTTTTT

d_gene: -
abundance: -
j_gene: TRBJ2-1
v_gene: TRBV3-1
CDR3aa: CASSQYISYNEQFF
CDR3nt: TGTGCCAGCAGCCAATATATATCCTACAATGAGCAGTTCTTC

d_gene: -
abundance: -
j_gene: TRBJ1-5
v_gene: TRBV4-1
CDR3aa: CASSRAIRSNQPQHF
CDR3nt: TGCGCCAGCAGTAGGGCAATTAGGAGCAATCAGCCCCAGCATTTT

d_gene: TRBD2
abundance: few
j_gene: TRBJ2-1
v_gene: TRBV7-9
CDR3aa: CASSLKIAGGTYNEQFF
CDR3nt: TGTGCCAGCAGCCTGAAAATAGCGGGAGGCACCTACAATGAGCAGTTCTTC

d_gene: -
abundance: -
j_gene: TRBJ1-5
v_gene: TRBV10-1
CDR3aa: CASSESSVRNQPQHF
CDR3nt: TGCGCCAGCAGTGAGTCAAGCGTGCGCAATCAGCCCCAGCATTTT

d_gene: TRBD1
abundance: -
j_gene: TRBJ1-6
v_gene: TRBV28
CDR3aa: CASSSIPSTGASSPLHF
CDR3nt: TGTGCCAGCAGCTCCATCCCCTCGACAGGGGCATCCTCACCCCTCCACTTT

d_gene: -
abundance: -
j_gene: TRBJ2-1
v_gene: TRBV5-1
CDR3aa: CASSLGNRWEQFF
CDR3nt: TGCGCCAGCAGCTTGGGGAACAGGTGGGAGCAGTTCTTC

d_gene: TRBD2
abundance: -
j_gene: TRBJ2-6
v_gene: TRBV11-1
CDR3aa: CASSPPGLAGAGANVLTF
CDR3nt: TGTGCCAGCAGCCCGCCCGGACTAGCGGGAGCTGGGGCCAACGTCCTGACTTTC

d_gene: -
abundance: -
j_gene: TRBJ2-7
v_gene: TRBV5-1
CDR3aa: CASSLRLASSYEQYF
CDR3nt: TGCGCCAGCAGCCTCCGACTCGCGAGCTCCTACGAGCAGTACTTC

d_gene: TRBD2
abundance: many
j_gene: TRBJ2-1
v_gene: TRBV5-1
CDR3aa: CASSPGLADYNEQFF
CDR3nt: TGTGCCAGCAGCCCCGGACTAGCGGACTACAATGAGCAGTTCTTC

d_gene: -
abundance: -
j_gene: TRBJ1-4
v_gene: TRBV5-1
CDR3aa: CASSDPTLGKEKLFF
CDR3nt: TGCGCCAGCAGCGACCCGACATTGGGAAAAGAAAAACTGTTTTTT

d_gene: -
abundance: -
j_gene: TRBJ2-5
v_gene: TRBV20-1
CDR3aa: CSASPGVQETQYF
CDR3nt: TGCAGTGCAAGCCCCGGGGTACAAGAGACCCAGTACTTC

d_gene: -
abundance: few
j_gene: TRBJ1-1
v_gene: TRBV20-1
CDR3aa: CSASWANTEAFF
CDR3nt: TGCAGTGCTAGTTGGGCCAACACTGAAGCTTTCTTT